What follows are 30 T cell receptor beta chains derived from one specimen sequenced in a study of CD8 T cells in Susac syndrome. The authors reverse transcribed 0.5 to 1 ug RNA with random hexamers. Using its own MiXCR run on the immunoSEQ multiplex PCR reads, TCRdb lists one record per CDR3 protein. The table shows 120,000 to 150,000 distinct CDR3 sequences, with approximately 94% occurring only once. Sequencing was done on a sample of CD4+ T cells from PBMCs. The receptor set was obtained from a human donor in good health.

This chain links TRBV20-1 with TRBJ2-1; no reliable D call. V lost 6 bases, J lost 11 bases, and 14 bases lay in between. The CDR3 is 11 residues long. Germline lookup yields CDR1 DFQATT and CDR2 SNEGSKA (reference sequence). The CDR3 sequence is CSAPVGGKQFF. As DNA, the CDR3 is TGCAGTGCCCCGGTTGGCGGAAAGCAGTTCTTC.

The rearrangement links TRBV6-1 to TRBJ1-5; D possibly corresponds to TRBD1 (5 bases). The germline V gene has CDR1 MNHNS and CDR2 SASEGT. Trimming took off 6 bases at V and 0 bases at J, with 15 bases between the two ends. CDR3 length: 16 residues. CDR3 DNA sequence: TGTGCCAGCAGAGAGGGGAGGTGGTATAGCAATCAGCCCCAGCATTTT. Amino acid sequence: CASREGRWYSNQPQHF.

The chain has TRBV19 and TRBJ2-2, with D possibly being TRBD2 (5 bases). V lost 4 bases, J lost 2 bases, and 8 bases lay in between. In germline, CDR1 is LNHDA, CDR2 SQIVND (reference sequence). The CDR3 runs 14 residues. Here the CDR3 reads CASSKTGNTGELFF. CDR3 coding DNA: TGTGCCAGTAGTAAGACGGGAAACACCGGGGAGCTGTTTTTT.

The chain carries TRBV5-1 and TRBJ2-3, with 10 bases that match TRBD2. J gave up 0 bases and V 5 bases, and 3 bases lay outside the gene matches. The germline CDR1 and CDR2 sequences are SGHRS and YFSETQ. The CDR3 loop spans 15 amino acids. CDR3 residues: CASSPSGSSTDTQYF. Written as DNA, the CDR3 is TGCGCCAGCAGTCCTAGCGGGAGTAGCACAGATACGCAGTATTTT.

This rearrangement joins TRBV27 to TRBJ1-5, with no clear D. Germline-derived CDR1 and CDR2 are MNHEY and SMNVEV (reference sequence). This CDR3 comprises 14 residues. Trimming removed 3 bases from V and 0 bases from J, with 6 bases in between. CDR3 sequence reads: CASSFVGSNQPQHF. The CDR3 nucleotides read TGTGCCAGCAGTTTTGTCGGTAGCAATCAGCCCCAGCATTTT.

The rearrangement joins TRBV7-6 to TRBJ2-3, with D unclear. This CDR3 is built from 17 residues. Germline V gives CDR1 SGHVS, CDR2 FNYEAQ. V lost 0 bases to trimming and J lost 0 bases, with 13 bases between them. CDR3 in amino acids: CASSLAHGSPSTDTQYF. The CDR3 DNA follows: TGTGCCAGCAGCTTAGCGCATGGCAGCCCTAGCACAGATACGCAGTATTTT.

V gene TRBV20-1 combines with J gene TRBJ1-4; the D gene is possibly TRBD1 (5 bases). V gave up 4 bases and J gave up 7 bases, with 22 bases separating them. The CDR3 consists of 16 residues. The germline V gene has CDR1 DFQATT and CDR2 SNEGSKA (reference sequence). The CDR3, as DNA: TGCAGTGCTAAGGGGATCGACGGGGATTTGTCTGAAAAACTGTTTTTT. It encodes CSAKGIDGDLSEKLFF.

This clonotype was recorded once. The chain has TRBV7-9 and TRBJ2-7; D is undetermined. This CDR3 is built from 14 residues. V was clipped by 5 bases and J by 4 bases, with 15 bases between them. Germline V gives CDR1 SEHNR, CDR2 FQNEAQ (reference sequence). Here the CDR3 DNA reads TGTGCCAGCAGCATAGGAAGCCCCGTGTACGAGCAGTACTTC. Protein sequence: CASSIGSPVYEQYF.

With regard to this clonotype: The junction departs from germline at one end; a sequencing error may be responsible. V usage is TRBV12-3 or TRBV12-4 and J usage is TRBJ2-5, with a weak D call TRBD2 (5 bases). There are 14 residues in the CDR3. CDR3: CATTRTGAQGTQYF. The CDR3 bases are TGTGCCACCACGAGGACTGGCGCCCAAGGGACCCAGTACTTC.

CDR3 residues: CASSLGGRRETQYF. In DNA form, the CDR3 reads TGTGCCAGCAGCCTAGGGGGGCGCCGGGAGACCCAGTACTTC. The chain combines TRBV27 with TRBJ2-5; D may be TRBD1 or TRBD2 (6 bases each). CDR3 length: 14 residues. Germline CDR1 reads MNHEY; CDR2 reads SMNVEV (reference sequence). Trimming left V 6 bases short and J 5 bases short, with 16 bases between.

This rearrangement joins TRBV20-1 to TRBJ2-1, with 9 bases that match TRBD2. Per the germline V gene, CDR1 is DFQATT and CDR2 is SNEGSKA (reference sequence). The CDR3 consists of 14 residues. V shed 3 bases, J shed 1 base, and the junction held 1 base outside the gene matches. The CDR3 here is CSARAGGSYNEQFF. CDR3 DNA: TGCAGTGCTAGGGCGGGAGGGTCCTACAATGAGCAGTTCTTC.

The chain joins TRBV19 to TRBJ2-6; D remains unclear. Germline loops: CDR1 LNHDA, CDR2 SQIVND (reference sequence). The CDR3 length is 14 residues. Trimming removed 0 bases at V and 0 bases at J, with 0 bases between. CDR3 DNA sequence: TGTGCCAGTAGTATAGACTCTGGGGCCAACGTCCTGACTTTC. Translating gives CASSIDSGANVLTF.

The chain joins TRBV12-3 or TRBV12-4 to TRBJ1-3; D unresolved. The CDR3 totals 16 residues. The ends were cut back, 3 bases at V and 4 bases at J, with 16 bases in the middle. Here the CDR3 DNA reads TGTGCCAGCAGTTTCGGGCCTGTCGTCTTAGGAAACACCATATATTTT. As protein: CASSFGPVVLGNTIYF.

The chain couples TRBV3-1 to TRBJ1-3; D may be TRBD1 (6 bases). This CDR3 comprises 15 residues. The V and J ends lost 4 bases and 3 bases respectively, with 13 bases between them. CDR1 LGHDT and CDR2 YNNKEL come from the germline V gene (reference sequence). The CDR3 spells CASSPIGGVGNTIYF. In DNA, the CDR3 is TGTGCCAGCAGCCCAATAGGGGGGGTTGGAAACACCATATATTTT.

The J gene is TRBJ1-1, the V gene TRBV12-3 or TRBV12-4, with a possible D match to TRBD1 (5 bases). The ends were cut back, 6 bases at V and 0 bases at J, with 11 bases in the middle. The CDR3 covers 14 residues. CDR3 loop: CASRSDRMNTEAFF. Written as DNA, the CDR3 is TGTGCCAGCAGGTCCGACAGAATGAACACTGAAGCTTTCTTT.

The chain couples TRBV6-1 to TRBJ2-7; tentative D call: TRBD2 (5 bases). Trimming left V 7 bases short and J 2 bases short, with 12 bases between. This CDR3 is built from 13 residues. Germline loops: CDR1 MNHNS, CDR2 SASEGT. The CDR3 here is CASTDGIPYEQYF. The CDR3 bases are TGTGCCAGCACCGACGGGATTCCCTACGAGCAGTACTTC.

V usage is TRBV5-4 and J usage is TRBJ2-4, with a tentative D call TRBD1 (6 bases). The germline V gene encodes CDR1 SGHNT and CDR2 YYREEE (reference sequence). This CDR3 is built from 15 residues. Trimming took off 4 bases at V and 0 bases at J, with 11 bases between the two ends. CDR3 sequence reads: CASSPGELAKNIQYF. In nucleotides, the CDR3 is TGTGCCAGCAGCCCAGGGGAACTAGCCAAAAACATTCAGTACTTC.

The chain couples TRBV6-5 to TRBJ2-5; TRBD2 is a possible D gene (6 bases). The length of the CDR3 is 16 residues. V was cut by 4 bases and J by 4 bases, with 19 bases left in between. The germline CDR1 and CDR2 sequences are MNHEY and SVGAGI. The CDR3 sequence: CASSSIPGDGRETQYF. As DNA, the CDR3 is TGTGCCAGCAGTTCTATTCCGGGGGACGGGCGAGAGACCCAGTACTTC.

V and J are TRBV27 and TRBJ2-1; 7 bases match TRBD2. The CDR3 spans 17 residues. Germline CDR1 and CDR2: MNHEY and SMNVEV (reference sequence). With V trimmed by 4 bases and J by 4 bases, 13 bases remained unmatched. CDR3 bases: TGTGCCAGCAGTTCAACCTCCAGGCTAGCGGCGTACAATGAGCAGTTCTTC. Its translation: CASSSTSRLAAYNEQFF.

The chain is built from TRBV5-1 and TRBJ2-1; 15 nucleotides match TRBD2. This CDR3 contains 19 residues. In germline, CDR1 is SGHRS, CDR2 YFSETQ. The ends lost 0 bases at V and 5 bases at J; junction bases unmatched: 9. The CDR3 sequence: CASSLEGLAGGWGDNEQFF. The DNA for the CDR3 is TGCGCCAGCAGCTTGGAGGGACTAGCGGGAGGTTGGGGGGACAATGAGCAGTTCTTC.

The chain carries TRBV7-6 and TRBJ1-2; 7 nucleotides match TRBD1. Germline CDR1 reads SGHVS; CDR2 reads FNYEAQ. V trimming: 3 bases; J trimming: 5 bases; junction bases outside the gene matches: 15. This CDR3 spans 17 amino acids. This CDR3 reads CASSFGGTDRSGYGYTF. The CDR3 DNA reads TGTGCCAGCAGCTTTGGGGGGACGGACAGGAGTGGGTATGGCTACACCTTC.

The chain links TRBV6-6 to TRBJ2-3, with 14 positions matching TRBD2. Germline CDR1 MNHNY, CDR2 SVGAGI (reference sequence). J gave up 1 base and V 7 bases, and 1 base lay outside the gene matches. This CDR3 is built from 15 residues. For the CDR3, the DNA is TGTGCCAGCAAGGGACTAGCGGGAGGCACAGATACGCAGTATTTT. Its translation: CASKGLAGGTDTQYF.

This clonotype was counted a single time. The V and J genes are TRBV3-1 and TRBJ1-1; TRBD1 matches at 8 bases. Losses at the gene ends were 7 bases for V and 4 bases for J; bases not matched to a gene: 8. The germline V gene encodes CDR1 LGHDT and CDR2 YNNKEL (reference sequence). The CDR3 extends over 14 amino acids. CDR3 DNA: TGTGCCAGCAATAACAGGGGGGTAGGCACTGAAGCTTTCTTT. Translated, it gives CASNNRGVGTEAFF.

This sequence joins TRBV25-1 and TRBJ2-1; 10 positions match TRBD2. This CDR3 contains 15 residues. The germline V gene has CDR1 MGHDK and CDR2 SYGVNS. Trimming at V came to 5 bases and at J to 6 bases, leaving 7 bases not matched to a gene. CDR3 in DNA: TGTGCCAGCAGTACCGGGACTAGCGCCCGCAATGAGCAGTTCTTC. The encoded protein is CASSTGTSARNEQFF.

This rearrangement joins TRBV29-1 to TRBJ2-7, with D perhaps TRBD1 (6 bases). CDR1 and CDR2 (germline): SQVTM, ANQGSEA. V was trimmed by 5 bases and J by 3 bases, leaving 11 bases between them. The CDR3 length is 12 residues. The CDR3 sequence: CSVPGHNYEQYF. In DNA, the CDR3 is TGCAGCGTTCCGGGACACAACTACGAGCAGTACTTC.

The CDR3 DNA follows: TGTGCCAGCAGTCCCGAGGGGACAGCCGGCTATGGCTACACCTTC. Translated, it gives CASSPEGTAGYGYTF. The rearrangement uses TRBV6-5 and TRBJ1-2, with 7 bases identical to TRBD1. Germline V gives CDR1 MNHEY, CDR2 SVGAGI. The V segment lost 5 bases and the J segment 4 bases; nucleotides outside the gene matches: 10. The CDR3 covers 15 residues.

V and J are TRBV20-1 and TRBJ2-7; D is uncertain. Germline loops: CDR1 DFQATT, CDR2 SNEGSKA (reference sequence). The CDR3 is 15 amino acids. V was trimmed by 3 bases and J by 6 bases, leaving 21 bases between them. CDR3 amino acids: CSASVGNSERAEQYF. The CDR3 nucleotides read TGCAGTGCTAGTGTAGGGAACAGCGAGCGTGCCGAGCAGTACTTC.

The rearrangement links TRBV3-1 to TRBJ1-2, with D tentatively TRBD1 (5 bases). This CDR3 region has 15 residues. Trimming took off 1 base at V and 2 bases at J, with 11 bases between the two ends. The V gene's germline CDR1 is LGHDT and CDR2 YNNKEL (reference sequence). CDR3 sequence reads: CASSQVRGINYGYTF. CDR3 sequence (DNA): TGTGCCAGCAGCCAAGTTCGGGGGATCAACTATGGCTACACCTTC.

The rearrangement joins TRBV20-1 to TRBJ2-1, with TRBD1 as a possible D gene (5 bases). Trimming removed 3 bases from V and 7 bases from J, with 10 bases in between. Germline V gene data show CDR1 as DFQATT and CDR2 as SNEGSKA (reference sequence). The CDR3 runs to 12 residues. CDR3 sequence (DNA): TGCAGTGCTAGGGCCAGGGCAAATGAGCAGTTCTTC. Translation: CSARARANEQFF.

The rearrangement uses TRBV7-3 and TRBJ2-7; TRBD1 is a possible D gene (7 bases). V was pared by 8 bases and J by 2 bases, with 19 bases between. The CDR3 runs to 15 residues. In germline, CDR1 is SGHTA, CDR2 FQGTGA. CDR3 sequence: CASGQEGGPAYEQYF. The CDR3 DNA is TGTGCCAGCGGACAGGAAGGAGGGCCGGCCTACGAGCAGTACTTC.